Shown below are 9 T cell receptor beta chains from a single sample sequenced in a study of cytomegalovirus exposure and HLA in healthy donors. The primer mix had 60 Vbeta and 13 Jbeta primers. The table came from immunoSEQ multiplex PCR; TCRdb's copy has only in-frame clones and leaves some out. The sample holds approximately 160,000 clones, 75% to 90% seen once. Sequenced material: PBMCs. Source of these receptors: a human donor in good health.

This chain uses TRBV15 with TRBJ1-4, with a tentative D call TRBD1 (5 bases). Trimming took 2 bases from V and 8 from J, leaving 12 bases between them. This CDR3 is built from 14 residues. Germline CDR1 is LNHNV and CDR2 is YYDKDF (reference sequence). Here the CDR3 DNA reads TGTGCCACCAGCAGACTAGGGCGGGACGAAAAACTGTTTTTT. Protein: CATSRLGRDEKLFF.

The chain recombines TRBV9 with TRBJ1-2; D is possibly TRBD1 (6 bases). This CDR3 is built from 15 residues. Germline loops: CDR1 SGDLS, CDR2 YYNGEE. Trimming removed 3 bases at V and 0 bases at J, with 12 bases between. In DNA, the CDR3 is TGTGCCAGCAGCGAGGGGGTATTAGCTAACTATGGCTACACCTTC. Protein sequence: CASSEGVLANYGYTF.

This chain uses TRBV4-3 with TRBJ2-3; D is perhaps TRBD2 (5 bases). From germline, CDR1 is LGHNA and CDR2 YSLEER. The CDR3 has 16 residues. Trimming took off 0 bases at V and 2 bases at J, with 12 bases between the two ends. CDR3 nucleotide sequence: TGCGCCAGCAGCCAAGAAACAGCGGTTAACACAGATACGCAGTATTTT. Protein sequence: CASSQETAVNTDTQYF.

CDR3 DNA: TGTGCCAGCAGCCCGCTAGCGGGGGGGTTTTACAATGAGCAGTTCTTC. Translated, it gives CASSPLAGGFYNEQFF. The chain uses TRBV7-3 and TRBJ2-1, with TRBD2 matching 12 bases. Germline CDR1 and CDR2: SGHTA and FQGTGA. The CDR3 has 16 residues. J lost 4 bases, V lost 5 bases, and 6 bases had no gene match.

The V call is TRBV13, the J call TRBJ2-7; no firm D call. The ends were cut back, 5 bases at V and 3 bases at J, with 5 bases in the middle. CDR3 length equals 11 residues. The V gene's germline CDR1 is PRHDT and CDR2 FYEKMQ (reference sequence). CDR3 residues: CASSRDYEQYF. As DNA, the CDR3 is TGTGCCAGCAGCCGCGACTACGAGCAGTACTTC.

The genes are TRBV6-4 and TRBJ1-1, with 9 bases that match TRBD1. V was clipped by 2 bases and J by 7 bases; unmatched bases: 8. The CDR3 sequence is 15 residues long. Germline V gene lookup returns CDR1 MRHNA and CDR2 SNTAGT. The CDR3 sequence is CASSDTWDREIEAFF. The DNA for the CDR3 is TGTGCCAGCAGTGACACCTGGGACAGGGAGATTGAAGCTTTCTTT.

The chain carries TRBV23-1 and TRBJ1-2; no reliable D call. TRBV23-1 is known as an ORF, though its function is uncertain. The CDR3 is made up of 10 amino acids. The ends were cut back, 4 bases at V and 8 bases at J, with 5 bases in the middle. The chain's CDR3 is CASSPGGYTF. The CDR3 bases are TGCGCCAGCAGTCCGGGGGGCTACACCTTC.

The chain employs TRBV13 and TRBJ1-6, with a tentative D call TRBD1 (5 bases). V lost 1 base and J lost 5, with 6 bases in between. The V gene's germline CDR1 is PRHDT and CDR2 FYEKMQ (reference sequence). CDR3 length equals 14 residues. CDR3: CASSLAGNNSPLHF. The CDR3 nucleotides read TGTGCCAGCAGCTTAGCAGGGAATAATTCACCCCTCCACTTT.

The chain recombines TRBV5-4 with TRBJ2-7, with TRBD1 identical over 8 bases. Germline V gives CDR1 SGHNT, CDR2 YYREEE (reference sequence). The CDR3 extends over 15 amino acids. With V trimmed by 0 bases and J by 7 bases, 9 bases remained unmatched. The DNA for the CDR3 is TGTGCCAGCAGCTTGGGGGGGACAGGCCCTTGGGAGCAGTACTTC. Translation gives CASSLGGTGPWEQYF.